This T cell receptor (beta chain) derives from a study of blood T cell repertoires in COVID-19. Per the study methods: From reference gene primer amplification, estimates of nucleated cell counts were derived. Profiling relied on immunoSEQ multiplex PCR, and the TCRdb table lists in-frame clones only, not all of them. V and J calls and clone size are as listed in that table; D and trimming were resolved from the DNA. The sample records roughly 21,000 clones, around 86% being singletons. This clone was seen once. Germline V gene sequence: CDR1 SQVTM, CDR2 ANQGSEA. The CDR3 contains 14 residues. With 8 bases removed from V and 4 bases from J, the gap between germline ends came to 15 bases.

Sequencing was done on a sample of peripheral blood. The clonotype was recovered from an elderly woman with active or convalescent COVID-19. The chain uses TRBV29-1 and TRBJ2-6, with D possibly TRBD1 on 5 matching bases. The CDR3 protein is CSFREGAGANVLTF. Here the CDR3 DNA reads TGCAGCTTCAGGGAAGGTGCCGGGGCCAACGTCCTGACTTTC.